Shown below are 21 T cell receptor beta chains from a single sample sequenced in a study of technical replicates of blood from four donors. Here immunoSEQ multiplex PCR was the method, and the copy in TCRdb shows in-frame clones only, minus some. The sample has approximately 79,000 clones; around 97% are singletons. What was sequenced was T cells isolated from PBMCs. These TCRs come from a human donor in good health.

The genes are TRBV21-1 and TRBJ1-2. TRBV21-1 counts as a pseudogene. The CDR3 runs 12 residues. CDR3 region: CASSKGGPRYTF. CDR3 DNA sequence: TGTGCCAGCAGCAAAGGAGGGCCGCGCTACACCTTC.

This chain uses TRBV11-3 with TRBJ1-2; D possibly corresponds to TRBD1 (6 bases). From germline, CDR1 is SGHNT and CDR2 YENEEA. Trimming cost V 2 bases and J 2 bases, with 12 bases left between them. This CDR3 is built from 15 residues. CDR3 sequence: CASSLSHRENYGYTF. The CDR3 DNA reads TGTGCCAGCAGCTTAAGTCACAGGGAAAACTATGGCTACACCTTC.

This chain links TRBV29-1 with TRBJ2-3; 7 nucleotides line up with TRBD1. This CDR3 has 14 amino acids. Germline V gene data show CDR1 as SQVTM and CDR2 as ANQGSEA. V trimming: 3 bases; J trimming: 6 bases; junction bases outside the gene matches: 9. CDR3 loop: CSVDDRVYMDTQYF. Written as DNA, the CDR3 is TGCAGCGTTGACGACAGGGTATACATGGATACGCAGTATTTT.

This chain joins TRBV5-1 and TRBJ2-1; 14 positions match TRBD2. This CDR3 has 19 amino acids. Germline loops: CDR1 SGHRS, CDR2 YFSETQ. With 3 bases clipped from V and 4 bases from J, the junction kept 12 bases outside the gene matches. CDR3 sequence: CASSWPGTSGSERYNEQFF. DNA of the CDR3: TGCGCCAGCAGCTGGCCGGGGACTAGCGGGAGTGAAAGGTACAATGAGCAGTTCTTC.

This clone was observed a single time. The chain carries TRBV28 and TRBJ1-2; D is perhaps TRBD1 (6 bases). CDR3 size: 14 residues. The V and J ends lost 10 bases and 2 bases respectively, with 17 bases between them. Germline lookup yields CDR1 MDHEN and CDR2 SYDVKM. The CDR3 DNA follows: TGTGCCACTATACGGGCAGGGGTGAACTATGGCTACACCTTC. It codes for CATIRAGVNYGYTF.

The V gene is TRBV5-6, the J gene TRBJ2-2; 8 nucleotides match TRBD1. V was pared by 3 bases and J by 5 bases, with 12 bases of the junction left unmatched. This CDR3 contains 17 residues. Looked up from germline, CDR1 is SGHDT and CDR2 is YYEEEE. CDR3 in amino acids: CASSWGRQGKKTGELFF. The CDR3 DNA reads as TGTGCCAGCAGCTGGGGGAGACAGGGGAAGAAGACCGGGGAGCTGTTTTTT.

CDR3 bases: TGTGCCAGCAGCTTAGAGCGGACTCCACGGGGGACCCAGTACTTC. Its translation: CASSLERTPRGTQYF. The chain employs TRBV7-8 and TRBJ2-5; a possible D gene is TRBD2 (5 bases). Germline V CDR1 and CDR2: SGHVS, FQNEAQ. The CDR3 is made up of 15 amino acids. The V end was cut by 1 base, the J end by 7 bases, with 16 bases between.

This chain links TRBV11-2 with TRBJ1-3, with no clear D. The V end was cut by 0 bases, the J end by 5 bases, with 5 bases between. The CDR3 totals 13 residues. Germline-derived CDR1 and CDR2 are SGHAT and FQNNGV. CDR3 loop: CASSLDPRNTIYF. In nucleotides, the CDR3 is TGTGCCAGCAGCTTAGACCCCAGAAACACCATATATTTT. The variable domain in full, with the rest retrieved from reference TRBV11-2 and TRBJ1-3, is EAGVAQSPRYKIIEKRQSVAFWCNPISGHATLYWYQQILGQGPKLLIQFQNNGVVDDSQLPKDRFSAERLKGVDSTLKIQPAKLEDSAVYLCASSLDPRNTIYFGEGSWLTVV.

The chain joins TRBV27 to TRBJ2-1; 11 positions agree with TRBD2. The CDR3 is 20 residues long. The V and J ends lost 7 bases and 0 bases, in that order; junction bases with no gene match: 17. The germline V gene has CDR1 MNHEY and CDR2 SMNVEV (reference sequence). The CDR3 is CASTPRTSGRVLSSYNEQFF. CDR3 in DNA: TGTGCCAGCACCCCTAGGACTAGCGGGCGAGTTCTTAGCTCCTACAATGAGCAGTTCTTC.

This clone was seen a handful of times. V gene TRBV18 combines with J gene TRBJ2-7; possible D gene TRBD2, 5 bases. Germline V lookup: CDR1 KGHSH, CDR2 LQKENI. The CDR3 has 12 amino acids. With 3 bases removed from V and 6 bases from J, the gap between germline ends came to 9 bases. CDR3 amino acids: CASSPRATEQYF. The CDR3 region has the DNA TGTGCCAGCTCACCGAGGGCCACCGAGCAGTACTTC.

V and J are TRBV2 and TRBJ2-7; 8 nucleotides line up with TRBD1. Germline V CDR1 and CDR2: SNHLY, FYNNEI. Unmatched junction bases numbered 10, after V lost 6 bases and J lost 3 bases. The CDR3 loop spans 15 amino acids. CDR3 DNA sequence: TGTGCCAGCAGGGATCCTACAGGGGGGTTCTACGAGCAGTACTTC. It is translated as CASRDPTGGFYEQYF.

The chain links TRBV30 to TRBJ2-3; maybe TRBD2 (5 bases). The CDR3 runs to 15 residues. Germline CDR1 GTSNPN, CDR2 SVGIG (reference sequence). V lost 0 bases to trimming and J lost 1 base, with 11 bases between them. Here the CDR3 reads CAWSVGRVGTDTQYF. The DNA of the CDR3 is TGTGCCTGGAGTGTAGGGCGGGTCGGCACAGATACGCAGTATTTT.

The count of this clone is one. V usage is TRBV4-1 and J usage is TRBJ2-2, with D tentatively TRBD1 (6 bases). Trimming removed 0 bases at V and 0 bases at J, with 8 bases between. Germline V gene sequence: CDR1 MGHRA, CDR2 YSYEKL. The CDR3 is made up of 16 amino acids. The DNA of the CDR3 is TGCGCCAGCAGCCAAGACAGGGGCCCGAACACCGGGGAGCTGTTTTTT. Residues: CASSQDRGPNTGELFF.

This clone was found once. This rearrangement joins TRBV11-2 to TRBJ1-5; D unresolved. V lost 4 bases to trimming and J lost 0 bases, with 10 bases between them. The CDR3 covers 15 residues. Germline CDR1 is SGHAT and CDR2 is FQNNGV. This CDR3 reads CASSSPLISNQPQHF. In DNA, the CDR3 is TGTGCCAGCAGCTCCCCACTGATTAGCAATCAGCCCCAGCATTTT. Filled out from reference TRBV11-2 and TRBJ1-5, the complete variable domain reads EAGVAQSPRYKIIEKRQSVAFWCNPISGHATLYWYQQILGQGPKLLIQFQNNGVVDDSQLPKDRFSAERLKGVDSTLKIQPAKLEDSAVYLCASSSPLISNQPQHFGDGTRLSIL.

The rearrangement joins TRBV5-6 to TRBJ1-3; D remains unclear. Trimming stripped 5 bases from V and 0 bases from J, with 15 bases between. CDR1 is SGHDT, CDR2 YYEEEE, per germline. The CDR3 is made up of 16 amino acids. The CDR3 DNA reads TGTGCCAGCAGTCTGGCGCCAGCGCGCTCTGGAAACACCATATATTTT. Protein product: CASSLAPARSGNTIYF.

The chain employs TRBV7-9 and TRBJ2-7; the match to TRBD1 covers 7 bases. This CDR3 has 15 residues. J gave up 2 bases and V 4 bases, and 8 bases lay outside the gene matches. CDR1 SEHNR and CDR2 FQNEAQ come from the germline V gene (reference sequence). CDR3 amino acids: CASSSTGQPTYEQYF. The CDR3 coding sequence is TGTGCCAGCAGCTCCACGGGACAGCCGACCTACGAGCAGTACTTC.

V gene TRBV6-5 combines with J gene TRBJ1-5, with 8 nucleotides matching TRBD1. V dropped 2 bases and J dropped 3; count of bases not matched to a gene: 6. CDR1 is MNHEY and CDR2 is SVGAGI in the germline V gene. The CDR3 contains 16 residues. For the CDR3, the DNA is TGTGCCAGCAGTTACCCCGACAGGGGCAACAATCAGCCCCAGCATTTT. Translating gives CASSYPDRGNNQPQHF.

The chain carries TRBV6-5 and TRBJ2-7; D not certain. The germline V gene has CDR1 MNHEY and CDR2 SVGAGI. There are 15 residues in the CDR3. The V gene lost 3 bases and the J gene lost 2 bases, with 14 bases spanning the gap. CDR3: CASSYEAAQTYEQYF. The CDR3 DNA is TGTGCCAGCAGTTATGAGGCAGCCCAGACCTACGAGCAGTACTTC.

This clone showed up just once. The V call is TRBV5-1, the J call TRBJ2-7; D call uncertain. The CDR3 has 13 residues. Germline CDR1 is SGHRS and CDR2 is YFSETQ. Trimming left V 0 bases short and J 4 bases short, with 8 bases between. The CDR3 loop is CASSLGASYEQYF. DNA of the CDR3: TGCGCCAGCAGCTTGGGCGCGAGTTACGAGCAGTACTTC.

V gene TRBV18 combines with J gene TRBJ1-2, with TRBD1 as a possible D gene (6 bases). Germline V lookup: CDR1 KGHSH, CDR2 LQKENI. The length of the CDR3 is 14 residues. Trimming cost V 3 bases and J 3 bases, with 11 bases left between them. CDR3 in amino acids: CASSPQGGDYGYTF. The CDR3 DNA sequence: TGTGCCAGCTCACCCCAAGGGGGGGACTATGGCTACACCTTC.

This chain uses TRBV6-5 with TRBJ1-1; TRBD1 agrees at 11 bases. The CDR3 is made up of 14 amino acids. The germline V gene has CDR1 MNHEY and CDR2 SVGAGI. J gave up 5 bases and V 7 bases, and 6 bases lay outside the gene matches. The CDR3 DNA is TGTGCCAGCACCTCCGGGACAGGGGGGACTGAAGCTTTCTTT. The encoded protein is CASTSGTGGTEAFF.